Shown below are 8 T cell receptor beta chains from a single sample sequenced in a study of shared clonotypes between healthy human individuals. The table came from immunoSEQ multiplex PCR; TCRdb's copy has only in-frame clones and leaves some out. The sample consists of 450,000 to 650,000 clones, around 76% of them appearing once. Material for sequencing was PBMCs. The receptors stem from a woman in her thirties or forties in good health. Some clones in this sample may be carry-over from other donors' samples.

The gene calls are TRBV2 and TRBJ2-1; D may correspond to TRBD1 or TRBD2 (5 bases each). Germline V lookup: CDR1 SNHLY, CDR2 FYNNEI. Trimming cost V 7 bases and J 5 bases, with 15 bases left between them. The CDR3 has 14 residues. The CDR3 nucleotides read TGTGCCAGCAAAGCCGGGGCAGTGGACAATGAGCAGTTCTTC. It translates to CASKAGAVDNEQFF.

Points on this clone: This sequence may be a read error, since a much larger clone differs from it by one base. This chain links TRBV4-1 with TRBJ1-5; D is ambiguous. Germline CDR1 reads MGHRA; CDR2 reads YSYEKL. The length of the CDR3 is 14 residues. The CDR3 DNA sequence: TGCGCCAGCAGCCAATGGGTAGGGAATCGGCCCCAGCATTTT. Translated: CASSQWVGNRPQHF.

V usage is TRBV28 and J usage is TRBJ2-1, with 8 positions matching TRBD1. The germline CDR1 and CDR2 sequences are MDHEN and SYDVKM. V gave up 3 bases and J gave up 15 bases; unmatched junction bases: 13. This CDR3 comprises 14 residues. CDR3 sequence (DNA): TGTGCCAGCAGTTTGGGACAGGCTATGGGACTCGGGTTCTTC. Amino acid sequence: CASSLGQAMGLGFF.

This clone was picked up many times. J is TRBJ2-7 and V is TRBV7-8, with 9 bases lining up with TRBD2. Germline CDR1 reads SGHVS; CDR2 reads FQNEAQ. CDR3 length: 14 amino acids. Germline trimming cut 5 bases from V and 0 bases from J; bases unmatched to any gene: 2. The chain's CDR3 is CASSRGRASYEQYF. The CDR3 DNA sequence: TGTGCCAGCAGCCGCGGGAGGGCCTCCTACGAGCAGTACTTC.

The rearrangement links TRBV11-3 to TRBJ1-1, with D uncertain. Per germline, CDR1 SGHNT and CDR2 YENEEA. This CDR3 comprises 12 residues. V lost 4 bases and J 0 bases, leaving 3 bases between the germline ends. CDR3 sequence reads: CASSYMNTEAFF. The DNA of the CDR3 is TGTGCCAGCAGCTACATGAACACTGAAGCTTTCTTT.

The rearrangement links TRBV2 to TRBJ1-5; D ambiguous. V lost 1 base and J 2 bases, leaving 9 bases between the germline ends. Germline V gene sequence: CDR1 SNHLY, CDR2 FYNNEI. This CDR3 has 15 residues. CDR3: CASSEETGGNQPQHF. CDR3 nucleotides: TGTGCCAGCAGTGAAGAGACCGGGGGCAATCAGCCCCAGCATTTT.

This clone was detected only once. In DNA, the CDR3 is TGTGCCAGTGCCTGGGCAGGCGGAAATAGCAATCAGCCCCAGCATTTT. It encodes CASAWAGGNSNQPQHF. The V and J genes are TRBV19 and TRBJ1-5; D uncertain. Germline V lookup: CDR1 LNHDA, CDR2 SQIVND (reference sequence). This CDR3 spans 16 amino acids. The V end was cut by 8 bases, the J end by 0 bases, with 17 bases between.

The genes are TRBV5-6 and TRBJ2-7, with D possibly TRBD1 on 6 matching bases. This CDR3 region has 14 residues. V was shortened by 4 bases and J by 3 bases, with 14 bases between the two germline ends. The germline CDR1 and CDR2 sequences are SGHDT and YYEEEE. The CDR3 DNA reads TGTGCCAGCAGCCTTCCACAGGGAAACTACGAGCAGTACTTC. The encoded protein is CASSLPQGNYEQYF.